The 25 T cell receptor beta chains below were found in one sample sequenced in a study of radiotherapy plus CTLA-4 blockade in lung cancer. Repertoires were generated with immunoSEQ multiplex PCR, while TCRdb's copy carries only in-frame clones and drops some. Seen here are more than 90,000 clones, about 90% observed once, and the top ten hold roughly 4.6%. This material consisted of peripheral blood, taken from a patient treated with radiotherapy plus ipilimumab. All receptors come from a human donor with non-small cell lung cancer that progressed on radiotherapy plus ipilimumab.

The chain combines TRBV7-6 with TRBJ2-3, with 8 bases lining up with TRBD2. The CDR3 runs 16 residues. V shed 1 base, J shed 0 bases, and the junction held 3 bases outside the gene matches. From germline, CDR1 is SGHVS and CDR2 FNYEAQ. The DNA of the CDR3 is TGTGCCAGCAGCTTAGGTCTAGCGGGTAGCACAGATACGCAGTATTTT. Translating gives CASSLGLAGSTDTQYF.

J is TRBJ2-1 and V is TRBV5-1; maybe TRBD1 (6 bases). V shed 2 bases and J shed 1 base, with 13 bases lying between them. This CDR3 contains 16 residues. CDR1 SGHRS and CDR2 YFSETQ come from the germline V gene. The CDR3 bases are TGCGCCAGCAGCTTCCGACAGGCCTCATCCTACAATGAGCAGTTCTTC. It yields the protein CASSFRQASSYNEQFF.

The CDR3 sequence is CASSRVSYEQYF. As DNA, the CDR3 is TGTGCCAGCAGTCGGGTCTCCTACGAGCAGTACTTC. The J gene is TRBJ2-7, the V gene TRBV6-4; no definite D call. Germline V lookup: CDR1 MRHNA, CDR2 SNTAGT. The CDR3 length is 12 residues. V dropped 5 bases and J dropped 0 bases, with 5 bases sitting between them.

The rearrangement uses TRBV6-5 and TRBJ2-1; 9 bases align to TRBD2. This CDR3 has 14 amino acids. Germline V lookup: CDR1 MNHEY, CDR2 SVGAGI. The J segment lost 9 bases and the V segment lost 5 bases, leaving 8 bases of the junction unmatched. The CDR3 coding sequence is TGTGCCAGCAGTGGGAGCGGGAGGTTGGGTGAGCAGTTCTTC. Its translation is CASSGSGRLGEQFF.

V gene TRBV29-1 combines with J gene TRBJ2-1; TRBD1 matches at 8 bases. The trim removed 7 bases at V and 8 bases at J, leaving 13 bases unmatched. The CDR3 covers 14 residues. Germline V lookup: CDR1 SQVTM, CDR2 ANQGSEA. Here the CDR3 DNA reads TGCAGCGCTACCCCTGACAGGGGAGGACATGAGCAGTTCTTC. Its translation is CSATPDRGGHEQFF.

V and J are TRBV5-1 and TRBJ2-7; 10 bases agree with TRBD1. Germline V CDR1 and CDR2: SGHRS, YFSETQ. This CDR3 has 12 residues. V was pared by 5 bases and J by 11 bases, with 7 bases of the junction left unmatched. CDR3 nucleotide sequence: TGCGCCAGCAGTTCCGACAGGGGGCGAAAGTACTTC. It encodes CASSSDRGRKYF.

The V gene is TRBV27, the J gene TRBJ2-3, with TRBD2 as a possible D gene (5 bases). Germline CDR1 MNHEY, CDR2 SMNVEV (reference sequence). The CDR3 sequence is 16 residues long. Trimming left V 5 bases short and J 1 base short, with 16 bases between. Here the CDR3 DNA reads TGTGCCAGCAGTCACGACTATGGCCAGGGCACAGATACGCAGTATTTT. Protein product: CASSHDYGQGTDTQYF.

The genes are TRBV7-4 and TRBJ2-7; D unclear. Germline V gene lookup returns CDR1 SGHVT and CDR2 SQSDAQ. This CDR3 comprises 18 residues. The V and J ends lost 1 base and 0 bases respectively, with 19 bases between them. This chain's CDR3 is CASSLGRFVRPSSYEQYF. Written as DNA, the CDR3 is TGTGCCAGCAGCTTAGGGCGGTTTGTGCGGCCTAGCTCCTACGAGCAGTACTTC.

The chain combines TRBV11-3 with TRBJ2-7; D is undetermined. Germline lookup yields CDR1 SGHNT and CDR2 YENEEA. This CDR3 spans 12 amino acids. V was cut by 5 bases and J by 6 bases, with 11 bases left in between. The CDR3 nucleotides read TGTGCCAGCAGCGTGAGTAGTCGCGAGCAGTACTTC. It encodes CASSVSSREQYF.

The chain combines TRBV7-3 with TRBJ1-1, with D unresolved. The germline CDR1 and CDR2 sequences are SGHTA and FQGTGA. This CDR3 contains 15 residues. V lost 2 bases and J 5 bases, leaving 15 bases between the germline ends. CDR3 DNA: TGTGCCAGCAGCTTACAACCCGTGTCTGTTACTGAAGCTTTCTTT. Translation: CASSLQPVSVTEAFF.

The gene calls are TRBV5-1 and TRBJ2-3, with 11 bases matching TRBD2. The germline CDR1 and CDR2 sequences are SGHRS and YFSETQ. J lost 6 bases, V lost 0 bases, and 6 bases had no gene match. The CDR3 loop spans 16 amino acids. CDR3 sequence: CASSLGLAGGLDTQYF. In DNA form, the CDR3 reads TGCGCCAGCAGCTTGGGGTTAGCGGGAGGGCTGGATACGCAGTATTTT.

The chain combines TRBV10-2 with TRBJ1-2; D perhaps matches TRBD1 (6 bases). The germline V and J ends were trimmed by 9 bases and 4 bases, with 21 bases remaining between them. This CDR3 spans 15 amino acids. Germline V gene data show CDR1 as WSHSY and CDR2 as SAAADI. As DNA, the CDR3 is TGCGCCAGTACACCCGGGACGGAAGGGGGCTATGGCTACACCTTC. Translating gives CASTPGTEGGYGYTF.

This clone was seen a single time. CDR3 sequence (DNA): TGTGCCAGCTCACCGAAACGACTAGCGGGTTACACCGGGGAGCTGTTTTTT. Its protein is CASSPKRLAGYTGELFF. The V and J genes are TRBV18 and TRBJ2-2; TRBD2 matches at 10 bases. This CDR3 has 17 residues. Germline V gives CDR1 KGHSH, CDR2 LQKENI. The J segment lost 3 bases and the V segment lost 3 bases, leaving 7 bases of the junction unmatched.

This chain uses TRBV6-5 with TRBJ1-4; TRBD1 is a possible D gene (5 bases). The ends were cut back, 0 bases at V and 4 bases at J, with 9 bases in the middle. The germline V gene encodes CDR1 MNHEY and CDR2 SVGAGI. The CDR3 runs to 15 residues. The CDR3, as DNA: TGTGCCAGCAGTTACTCTTGGGGGAATAATGAAAAACTGTTTTTT. It is translated as CASSYSWGNNEKLFF.

The gene calls are TRBV6-1 and TRBJ1-1; a possible D gene is TRBD1 (6 bases). This CDR3 region has 13 residues. The germline V and J ends were trimmed by 11 bases and 0 bases, with 13 bases remaining between them. Germline V lookup: CDR1 MNHNS, CDR2 SASEGT. The CDR3 is CAVHRAVNTEAFF. CDR3 nucleotides: TGTGCCGTCCACAGGGCGGTGAACACTGAAGCTTTCTTT.

This rearrangement joins TRBV5-1 to TRBJ2-3; D perhaps matches TRBD2 (6 bases). The germline V and J ends were trimmed by 1 base and 1 base, with 22 bases remaining between them. Germline CDR1 SGHRS, CDR2 YFSETQ. The CDR3 totals 19 residues. The CDR3 sequence: CASSLYGAPRPSGTDTQYF. The CDR3 nucleotides read TGCGCCAGCAGCTTGTATGGGGCCCCGCGACCTAGCGGCACAGATACGCAGTATTTT.

This chain joins TRBV29-1 and TRBJ2-7; D is undetermined. Trimming removed 4 bases at V and 3 bases at J, with 7 bases between. The CDR3 has 11 residues. Germline CDR1 and CDR2: SQVTM and ANQGSEA. The CDR3 protein is CSVAADYEQYF. CDR3 nucleotide sequence: TGCAGCGTTGCGGCTGACTACGAGCAGTACTTC.

This chain uses TRBV5-4 with TRBJ1-2; TRBD1 might be the D (5 bases). The CDR3 length is 17 residues. Germline-derived CDR1 and CDR2 are SGHNT and YYREEE (reference sequence). V was shortened by 0 bases and J by 8 bases, with 23 bases between the two germline ends. This chain's CDR3 is CASSLASSGEGLGGYTF. The CDR3 DNA is TGTGCCAGCAGCTTGGCCTCGTCGGGGGAAGGACTAGGGGGCTACACCTTC.

V is TRBV5-3 and J is TRBJ1-5; D possibly corresponds to TRBD1 (5 bases). TRBV5-3 is designated an ORF whose function remains uncertain. The CDR3 totals 18 residues. With 4 bases removed from V and 0 bases from J, the gap between germline ends came to 20 bases. CDR3 nucleotide sequence: TGTGCCAGAAGCCTACGGGGGAGGTTAGTGGATAGCAATCAGCCCCAGCATTTT. Translating it yields CARSLRGRLVDSNQPQHF.

V usage is TRBV11-2 and J usage is TRBJ2-7; D remains ambiguous. This CDR3 contains 13 residues. Trimming left V 2 bases short and J 7 bases short, with 12 bases between. Germline V gene sequence: CDR1 SGHAT, CDR2 FQNNGV. CDR3 nucleotide sequence: TGTGCCAGCAGCTTAATTACTCAGGCAGAGCAGTACTTC. Translated: CASSLITQAEQYF. The whole variable domain, filled in from reference TRBV11-2 and TRBJ2-7, reads EAGVAQSPRYKIIEKRQSVAFWCNPISGHATLYWYQQILGQGPKLLIQFQNNGVVDDSQLPKDRFSAERLKGVDSTLKIQPAKLEDSAVYLCASSLITQAEQYFGPGTRLTVT.

The chain combines TRBV18 with TRBJ2-5; 7 bases are a match to TRBD1. The CDR3 spans 14 residues. Per germline, CDR1 KGHSH and CDR2 LQKENI. The junction had 14 bases not matched to a gene; V was cut back by 5 bases and J by 11 bases. CDR3 in DNA: TGTGCCAGCTCATCCTCCGACAGGGCTGGAGAGCAGTACTTC. This encodes CASSSSDRAGEQYF.

The chain combines TRBV9 with TRBJ1-3; D remains ambiguous. This CDR3 has 15 amino acids. The germline CDR1 and CDR2 sequences are SGDLS and YYNGEE. With 0 bases removed from V and 0 bases from J, the gap between germline ends came to 7 bases. Here the CDR3 DNA reads TGTGCCAGCAGCGTAGTAGGCCGCTCTGGAAACACCATATATTTT. Protein sequence: CASSVVGRSGNTIYF. Variable domain in full (rest from reference TRBV9 and TRBJ1-3): DSGVTQTPKHLITATGQRVTLRCSPRSGDLSVYWYQQSLDQGLQFLIQYYNGEERAKGNILERFSAQQFPDLHSELNLSSLELGDSALYFCASSVVGRSGNTIYFGEGSWLTVV.

The chain carries TRBV6-1 and TRBJ2-3, with 13 bases that match TRBD2. CDR1 MNHNS and CDR2 SASEGT come from the germline V gene. The CDR3 consists of 14 residues. The J segment lost 5 bases and the V segment lost 8 bases, leaving 4 bases of the junction unmatched. The CDR3 protein is CASRLAGGVDTQYF. CDR3 bases: TGTGCCAGCCGACTAGCGGGAGGAGTAGATACGCAGTATTTT.

The V gene is TRBV18, the J gene TRBJ2-7; 10 bases align to TRBD2. This CDR3 comprises 15 residues. Germline V gene data show CDR1 as KGHSH and CDR2 as LQKENI. V lost 2 bases, J lost 9 bases, and 10 bases stayed unmatched. The CDR3 sequence is CASSPTSGRAQGQYF. CDR3 DNA sequence: TGTGCCAGCTCACCAACAAGCGGGAGGGCCCAGGGGCAGTACTTC. Using reference TRBV18 and TRBJ2-7 for the parts outside the CDR3, the full variable domain is NAGVMQNPRHLVRRRGQEARLRCSPMKGHSHVYWYRQLPEEGLKFMVYLQKENIIDESGMPKERFSAEFPKEGPSILRIQQVVRGDSAAYFCASSPTSGRAQGQYFGPGTRLTVT.

The CDR3 DNA sequence: TGTGCCAGCAGCTTAGTGTTCAAGGATGAAGCTTTCTTT. Translation: CASSLVFKDEAFF. The V gene is TRBV7-9, the J gene TRBJ1-1; D gene uncertain. Germline lookup yields CDR1 SEHNR and CDR2 FQNEAQ (reference sequence). The V end lost 1 base, the J end lost 7 bases, and 10 bases lay between the germline ends. This CDR3 has 13 amino acids.